This TCR beta chain was sequenced in a study of cytomegalovirus exposure and HLA in healthy donors. Researchers ran the PCR with 60 Vbeta and 13 Jbeta primers. Assay: immunoSEQ multiplex PCR; the TCRdb copy retains only in-frame clones and omits some. The sample shows 150,000 to 200,000 clones, about 90% of them seen only once. Input material: PBMCs. This TCR came from a boy between 2 and 10 years old in good health and CMV-seronegative.

The CDR3 loop reads CASSVDLLTGVRYEQYF. For the CDR3, the DNA is TGTGCCAGCAGTGTCGACCTCCTTACGGGGGTCCGCTACGAGCAGTACTTC. The chain has TRBV6-1 and TRBJ2-5, with D possibly matching TRBD2 (6 bases). The J call may be mistaken, given a closer DNA end match to TRBJ2-7. Germline loops: CDR1 MNHNS, CDR2 SASEGT. This CDR3 spans 17 amino acids.